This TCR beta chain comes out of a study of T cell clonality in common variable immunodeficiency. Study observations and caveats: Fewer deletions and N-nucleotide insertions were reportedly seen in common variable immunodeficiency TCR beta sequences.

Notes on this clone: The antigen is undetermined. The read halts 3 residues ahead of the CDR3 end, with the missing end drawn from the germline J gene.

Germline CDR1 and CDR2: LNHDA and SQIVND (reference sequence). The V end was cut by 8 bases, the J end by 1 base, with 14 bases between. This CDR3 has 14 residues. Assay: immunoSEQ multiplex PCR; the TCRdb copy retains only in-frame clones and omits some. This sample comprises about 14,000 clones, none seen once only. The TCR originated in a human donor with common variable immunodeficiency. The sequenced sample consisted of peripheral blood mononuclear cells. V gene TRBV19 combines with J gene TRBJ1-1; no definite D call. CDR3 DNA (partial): TGTGCCAGTTTTAGTATAACGGGGAACACTGAA. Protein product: CASFSITGNTE. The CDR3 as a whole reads CASFSITGNTEAFF.